This is a list of T cell receptor beta chains from one sample in a study of metastatic and nonmetastatic thyroid tumors. TCRdb reanalyzed the PCR reads with MiXCR. The sample carries around 30,000 clones, 20% to 30% recorded once. Sequenced sample: blood. The receptors here all came from a female donor with papillary thyroid cancer or a benign thyroid nodule (not recorded which). Some clones in this sample may be carry-over from other donors' samples. Each CDR3 is given with its conserved first and last residue. Fields, in order: J gene, V gene, CDR3 length, D gene, clone size, CDR3 DNA, CDR3 protein. D genes are given only for firm matches. Part of the rows lack a size; the others show once, few, many or a class for expanded clones.

TRBJ2-1,TRBV5-1,15,.,.,TGCGCCAGCAGCTTGGAAGGCAGCTCCTACAATGAGCAGTTCTTC,CASSLEGSSYNEQFF
TRBJ2-7,TRBV2,12,.,medium-sized,TGTGCCAGCAGGGGCGGGACCTACGAGCAGTACTTC,CASRGGTYEQYF
TRBJ2-1,TRBV5-1,16,TRBD1,many,TGCGCCAGCAGCTCAACCGCCGGGACAGGAATGTCTGAGCAGTTCTTC,CASSSTAGTGMSEQFF
TRBJ2-7,TRBV14,13,.,many,TGTGCCAGCAGCCACGGTCCCTCCTACGAGCAGTACTTC,CASSHGPSYEQYF
TRBJ2-7,TRBV5-5,14,TRBD1,.,TGTGCCAGCAGCGGAGGGACAGGGGGCTACGAGCAGTACTTC,CASSGGTGGYEQYF
TRBJ1-1,TRBV11-2,12,.,once,TGTGCCAGCAGCCTAAACCGGGACGAAGGTTTCTTT,CASSLNRDEGFF
TRBJ2-1,TRBV5-1,15,TRBD1,.,TGCGCCAGCAGCTTCAGGGGACAGGGAGGCGGTGAGCAGTTCTTC,CASSFRGQGGGEQFF
TRBJ2-1,TRBV9,14,.,many,TGTGCCAGCAGACCCGGAGACCCCAACAATGAGCAGTTCTTC,CASRPGDPNNEQFF
TRBJ2-2,TRBV27,15,TRBD1,many,TGTGCCAGCAGTTTTGACAGGGCCTTGGCCGGGGAGCTGTTTTTT,CASSFDRALAGELFF
TRBJ2-1,TRBV20-1,14,.,.,TGCAGTGCTAGGCCCTGGAACTCCTACAATGAGCAGTTCTTC,CSARPWNSYNEQFF
TRBJ2-1,TRBV2,14,TRBD1,.,TGTGCCAGCAGAGTAAACAGGGGAAGCAATGAGCAGTTCTTC,CASRVNRGSNEQFF
TRBJ2-1,TRBV7-2,16,TRBD1,few,TGTGCCAGCAGCTTAGCCGGGACAGGGGGCCAGGGGGAGCAGTTCTTC,CASSLAGTGGQGEQFF
TRBJ1-5,TRBV28,17,.,medium-sized,TGTGCCAGCAGTGATTTTGGGGCATCCTATAGCAATCAGCCCCAGCATTTT,CASSDFGASYSNQPQHF
TRBJ2-1,TRBV12-3/TRBV12-4,16,.,medium-sized,TGTGCCAGCAGTTTAATTAGGGGGGACCTCTACAATGAGCAGTTCTTC,CASSLIRGDLYNEQFF
TRBJ1-4,TRBV5-5,15,TRBD1,many,TGTGCCAGCAGGTACGACGGACAGGGTCTTGAAAAACTGTTTTTT,CASRYDGQGLEKLFF
TRBJ1-1,TRBV20-1,11,.,many,TGCAGTGCTTGGGATAGCACTGAAGCTTTCTTT,CSAWDSTEAFF
TRBJ2-2,TRBV4-3,15,.,many,TGCGCCAGCAGCCAAGATCCCAGGGTTGACGGGGAGCTGTTTTTT,CASSQDPRVDGELFF
TRBJ2-1,TRBV7-8,14,.,many,TGTGCCAGCAGCTTAGCGCAGGTAGGAGGTGAGCAGTTCTTC,CASSLAQVGGEQFF
TRBJ2-2,TRBV6-5,15,.,medium-sized,TGTGCCAGCAGTTACAGCCGGACCCTCACCGGGGAGCTGTTTTTT,CASSYSRTLTGELFF
TRBJ1-6,TRBV20-1,17,.,.,TGCAGTGCTAGGGTCCAGACAGGAACCTCCTATAATTCACCCCTCCACTTT,CSARVQTGTSYNSPLHF
TRBJ2-5,TRBV28,16,TRBD2,few,TGTGCCAGCAGTCTTACCCCGGGACTAGCTGAGGAGACCCAGTACTTC,CASSLTPGLAEETQYF
TRBJ2-7,TRBV4-2,14,TRBD2,many,TGTGCCAGCAGCCCCCTAACTAGCGGGTACGAGCAGTACTTC,CASSPLTSGYEQYF
TRBJ1-4,TRBV4-2,16,TRBD1,many,TGTGCCAGCAGCCAAGATCTTGGGACAGGGGGCGAAAAACTGTTTTTT,CASSQDLGTGGEKLFF
TRBJ2-1,TRBV6-5,14,.,.,TGTGCCAGCAGTTTTAACGTTCGACACAATGAGCAGTTCTTC,CASSFNVRHNEQFF